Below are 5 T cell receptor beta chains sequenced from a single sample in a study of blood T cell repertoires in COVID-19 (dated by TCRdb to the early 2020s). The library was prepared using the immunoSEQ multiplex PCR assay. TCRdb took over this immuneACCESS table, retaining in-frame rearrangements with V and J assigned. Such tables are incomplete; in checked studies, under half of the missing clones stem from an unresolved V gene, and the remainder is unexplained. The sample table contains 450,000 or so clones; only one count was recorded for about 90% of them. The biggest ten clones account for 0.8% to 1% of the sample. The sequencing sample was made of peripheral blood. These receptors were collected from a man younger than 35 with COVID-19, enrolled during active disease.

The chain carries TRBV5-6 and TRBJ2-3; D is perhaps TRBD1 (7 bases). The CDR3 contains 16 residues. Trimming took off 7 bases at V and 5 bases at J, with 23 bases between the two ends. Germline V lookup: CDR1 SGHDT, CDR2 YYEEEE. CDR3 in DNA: TGTGCCAGCGAGAATAAAGGGGGCGGAGGGCGAGATACGCAGTATTTT. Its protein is CASENKGGGGRDTQYF.

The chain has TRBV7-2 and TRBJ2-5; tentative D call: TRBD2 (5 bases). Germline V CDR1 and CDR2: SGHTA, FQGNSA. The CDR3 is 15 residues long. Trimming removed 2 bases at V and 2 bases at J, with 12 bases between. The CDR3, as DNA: TGTGCCAGCAGCTTACGGGGAGAATCTCAAGAGACCCAGTACTTC. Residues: CASSLRGESQETQYF.

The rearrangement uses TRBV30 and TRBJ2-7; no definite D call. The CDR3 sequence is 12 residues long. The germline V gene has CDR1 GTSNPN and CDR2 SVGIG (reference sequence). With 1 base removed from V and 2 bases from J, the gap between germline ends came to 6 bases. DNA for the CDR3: TGTGCCTGGAGTGGTTCAACCTACGAGCAGTACTTC. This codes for CAWSGSTYEQYF.

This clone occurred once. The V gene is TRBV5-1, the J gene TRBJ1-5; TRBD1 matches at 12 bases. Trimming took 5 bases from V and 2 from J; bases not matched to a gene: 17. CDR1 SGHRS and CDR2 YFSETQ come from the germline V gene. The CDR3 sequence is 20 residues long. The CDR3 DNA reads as TGCGCCAGCAGTTTCGGGAAACCGGGACAGGGGGCAATCGGCAATCAGCCCCAGCATTTT. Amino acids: CASSFGKPGQGAIGNQPQHF.

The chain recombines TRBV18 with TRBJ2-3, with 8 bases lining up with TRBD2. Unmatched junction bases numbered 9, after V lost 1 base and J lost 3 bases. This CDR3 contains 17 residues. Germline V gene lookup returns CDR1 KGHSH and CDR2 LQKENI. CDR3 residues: CASSPLVQRGSTDTQYF. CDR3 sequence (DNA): TGTGCCAGCTCACCACTCGTCCAGCGGGGGAGTACAGATACGCAGTATTTT.